Sequencing of this TCR beta chain was carried out in a study of technical replicates of blood from a few donors. Profiled with immunoSEQ multiplex PCR; TCRdb holds only in-frame clones, not every one. The sample holds around 81,000 clones, 90% to 96% seen once. The CDR3 extends over 11 amino acids. Germline V lookup: CDR1 MNHEY, CDR2 SMNVEV (reference sequence). In its sample, this clone was seen once. The sequenced material came from T cells isolated from PBMCs. This clonotype originated in a human donor in good health. The chain is built from TRBV27 and TRBJ1-1, with a possible D match to TRBD1 (5 bases). This chain's CDR3 is CAIGDGGEAFF. The CDR3 DNA follows: TGTGCGATTGGGGACGGGGGGGAAGCTTTCTTT.